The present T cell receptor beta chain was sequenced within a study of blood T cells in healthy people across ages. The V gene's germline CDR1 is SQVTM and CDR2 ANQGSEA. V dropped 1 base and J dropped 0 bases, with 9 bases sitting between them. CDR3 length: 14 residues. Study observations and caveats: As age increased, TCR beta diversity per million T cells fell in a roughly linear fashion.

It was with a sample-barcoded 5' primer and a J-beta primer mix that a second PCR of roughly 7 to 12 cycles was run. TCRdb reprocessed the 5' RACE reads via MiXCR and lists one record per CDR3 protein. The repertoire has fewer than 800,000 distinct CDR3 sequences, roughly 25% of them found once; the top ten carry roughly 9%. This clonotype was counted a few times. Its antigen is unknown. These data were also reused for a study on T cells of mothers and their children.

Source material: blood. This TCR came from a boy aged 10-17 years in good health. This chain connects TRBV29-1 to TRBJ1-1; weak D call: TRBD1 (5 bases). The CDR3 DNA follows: TGCAGCGTTGAAGGGGGGGGGATGAACACTGAAGCTTTCTTT. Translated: CSVEGGGMNTEAFF.